Each of the 24 T cell receptor beta chains below was sequenced from the same sample in a study of vaccination effects on CD4 cells after COVID-19. Some clones are missing from TCRdb's copy, which holds only in-frame ones; the method was immunoSEQ multiplex PCR. The sample gives roughly 45,000 clones, approximately 81% of which show up once; 25% to 30% is in the top ten. Viral peptide pools were used in the ViraFEST assay to expand antigen-specific CD4+ T cells, and sequencing came afterward. Isolating CD4+ T cells followed more than eight days of culture. A positive SARS-CoV-2 PCR test fell between March and December 2020. These receptors' targets are unknown. Material: CD4+ T cells from PBMCs cultured with a peptide pool, obtained before COVID-19 vaccination. The receptor source for this set is a human donor who had a prior SARS-CoV-2 infection.

V gene TRBV29-1 combines with J gene TRBJ2-3; D not certain. CDR1 and CDR2 (germline): SQVTM, ANQGSEA. V lost 5 bases to trimming and J lost 6 bases, with 9 bases between them. This CDR3 is built from 11 residues. The CDR3 DNA follows: TGCAGCGTTCTCCCCGGGGATACGCAGTATTTT. The encoded protein is CSVLPGDTQYF.

The DNA of the CDR3 is TGTGCCAGTAGTATACAGACAGGTCAAGGAAAACTGTTTTTT. This gives the protein CASSIQTGQGKLFF. The V gene is TRBV19, the J gene TRBJ1-4, with D tentatively TRBD1 (6 bases). Germline values: CDR1 LNHDA, CDR2 SQIVND (reference sequence). Trimming pared 2 bases from V and 10 bases from J, leaving 14 bases between. CDR3 size: 14 residues. Together with reference TRBV19 and TRBJ1-4, the CDR3 gives the full variable domain: DGGITQSPKYLFRKEGQNVTLSCEQNLNHDAMYWYRQDPGQGLRLIYYSQIVNDFQKGDIAEGYSVSREKKESFPLTVTSAQKNPTAFYLCASSIQTGQGKLFFGSGTQLSVL.

The chain recombines TRBV5-4 with TRBJ2-3; 7 bases line up with TRBD2. The V gene end was trimmed by 0 bases and the J gene end by 2 bases; junction bases not matched to a gene: 6. The CDR3 is 16 amino acids. Germline-derived CDR1 and CDR2 are SGHNT and YYREEE (reference sequence). The CDR3 DNA sequence: TGTGCCAGCAGCTTGGCGGGCGGGGGAACCACAGATACGCAGTATTTT. Its translation: CASSLAGGGTTDTQYF. The full variable domain, its missing parts supplied by reference TRBV5-4 and TRBJ2-3, is ETGVTQSPTHLIKTRGQQVTLRCSSQSGHNTVSWYQQALGQGPQFIFQYYREEENGRGNFPPRFSGLQFPNYSSELNVNALELDDSALYLCASSLAGGGTTDTQYFGPGTRLTVL.

The chain recombines TRBV7-3 with TRBJ2-1, with D maybe TRBD2 (5 bases). CDR1 SGHTA and CDR2 FQGTGA come from the germline V gene. This CDR3 comprises 15 residues. V lost 5 bases to trimming and J lost 1 base, with 12 bases between them. Here the CDR3 DNA reads TGTGCCAGCAGCACAACTAGTGGTTCCTACAATGAGCAGTTCTTC. It is translated as CASSTTSGSYNEQFF.

The CDR3 is CASSVAQMNTGELFF. DNA of the CDR3: TGTGCCAGCAGCGTAGCTCAGATGAACACCGGGGAGCTGTTTTTT. The gene calls are TRBV9 and TRBJ2-2, with no clear D. The CDR3 runs 15 residues. Trimming pared 0 bases from V and 1 base from J, leaving 7 bases between. Germline V CDR1 and CDR2: SGDLS, YYNGEE.

The rearrangement uses TRBV5-6 and TRBJ1-6; D gene uncertain. The germline gives CDR1 SGHDT, CDR2 YYEEEE. The V end lost 4 bases, the J end lost 7 bases, and 12 bases lay between the germline ends. This CDR3 is built from 14 residues. CDR3 nucleotides: TGTGCCAGCAGCATACCGGGCCGCAATTCACCCCTCCACTTT. Residues: CASSIPGRNSPLHF. The complete variable domain, with remaining parts taken from reference TRBV5-6 and TRBJ1-6, reads DAGVTQSPTHLIKTRGQQVTLRCSPKSGHDTVSWYQQALGQGPQFIFQYYEEEERQRGNFPDRFSGHQFPNYSSELNVNALLLGDSALYLCASSIPGRNSPLHFGNGTRLTVT.

This clone was detected a few times. The chain is built from TRBV5-1 and TRBJ2-3, with D tentatively TRBD1 or TRBD2 (5 bases each). The CDR3 extends over 14 amino acids. Deletions cut 4 bases from V and 3 bases from J, with 12 bases between. CDR1 is SGHRS and CDR2 is YFSETQ in the germline V gene. This CDR3 reads CASSARDATDTQYF. In nucleotides, the CDR3 is TGCGCCAGCAGCGCCCGGGACGCTACAGATACGCAGTATTTT.

A single count supports this clone. The chain is built from TRBV29-1 and TRBJ2-1, with TRBD2 matching 8 bases. With 8 bases clipped from V and 4 bases from J, the junction kept 19 bases outside the gene matches. Germline-derived CDR1 and CDR2 are SQVTM and ANQGSEA. CDR3 length equals 17 residues. The DNA for the CDR3 is TGCAGCCTTGTAGCGGGACCGTCTTTTTTGGGTTACAATGAGCAGTTCTTC. This translates into CSLVAGPSFLGYNEQFF.

V usage is TRBV6-5 and J usage is TRBJ1-2; D remains unclear. The CDR3 totals 13 residues. Germline CDR1 reads MNHEY; CDR2 reads SVGAGI. V was shortened by 0 bases and J by 8 bases, with 10 bases between the two germline ends. The CDR3 protein is CASSYSSPLGYTF. Written as DNA, the CDR3 is TGTGCCAGCAGTTACTCGTCTCCTCTAGGCTACACCTTC.

This chain uses TRBV4-1 with TRBJ1-6; 9 bases agree with TRBD1. Germline CDR1 and CDR2: MGHRA and YSYEKL. CDR3 length: 13 amino acids. V dropped 6 bases and J dropped 9; count of bases not matched to a gene: 3. CDR3 residues: CASRSQGASPLHF. The CDR3 DNA reads TGCGCCAGCAGGTCACAGGGGGCTTCACCCCTCCACTTT.

The CDR3 DNA reads as TGTGCCAGCAGCAAAGGGCCCGCCCCGACAGAGAATGAAAAACTGTTTTTT. Its protein is CASSKGPAPTENEKLFF. The genes are TRBV21-1 and TRBJ1-4; the table's D call of TRBD1 was not tested on the DNA. TRBV21-1 is classified as a pseudogene. The CDR3 consists of 17 residues.

This chain connects TRBV5-4 to TRBJ2-5, with D unclear. Germline CDR1 SGHNT, CDR2 YYREEE (reference sequence). V lost 3 bases and J 2 bases, leaving 11 bases between the germline ends. There are 14 residues in the CDR3. The DNA of the CDR3 is TGTGCCAGCAGCTCCGGTTTCCAGCAAGAGACCCAGTACTTC. Its protein is CASSSGFQQETQYF.

The gene calls are TRBV10-3 and TRBJ2-1; a weak D match, TRBD2 (7 bases). The CDR3 length is 16 residues. Germline CDR1 ENHRY, CDR2 SYGVKD. V was clipped by 0 bases and J by 7 bases, with 16 bases between them. The CDR3 DNA is TGTGCCATCAGTGAGTCGGGGCGGGGGCTTGGTAATGAGCAGTTCTTC. Its translation: CAISESGRGLGNEQFF.

The chain joins TRBV6-5 to TRBJ1-2; 7 bases map to TRBD1. V was pared by 1 base and J by 8 bases, with 10 bases of the junction left unmatched. Germline V gives CDR1 MNHEY, CDR2 SVGAGI. The CDR3 extends over 15 amino acids. In DNA, the CDR3 is TGTGCCAGCAGTTACTACGGGACAGATCCTAGGGGCTACACCTTC. It yields the protein CASSYYGTDPRGYTF.

Turning to this clone: The DNA is omitted, as the CDR3 cannot be located on it reliably, and the CDR3 follows TCRdb's listing. V is TRBV10-3 and J is TRBJ1-2; the table's TRBD1 call for D was not verified on the DNA. The CDR3 length is 12 residues, termini included. Germline CDR1 ENHRY, CDR2 SYGVKD. The CDR3 spells CAISEFGQGNTF.

This clone was counted once. The genes are TRBV6-5 and TRBJ1-1; weak D call: TRBD1 (6 bases). Trimming removed 10 bases at V and 4 bases at J, with 19 bases between. Looked up from germline, CDR1 is MNHEY and CDR2 is SVGAGI. This CDR3 has 14 amino acids. The CDR3 reads CATRLDSAGTEAFF. The CDR3 nucleotides read TGTGCCACCAGATTGGACAGTGCGGGCACTGAAGCTTTCTTT.

The V and J genes are TRBV5-1 and TRBJ2-5; 8 positions match TRBD1. Germline V CDR1 and CDR2: SGHRS, YFSETQ. V shed 3 bases and J 5 bases; nucleotides not matched to a gene: 12. The CDR3 spans 16 residues. The CDR3 bases are TGCGCCAGCAGCTCGAGACAGGGGATGAGTGGGGAGACCCAGTACTTC. This codes for CASSSRQGMSGETQYF. The variable domain in full, completed from reference TRBV5-1 and TRBJ2-5, reads KAGVTQTPRYLIKTRGQQVTLSCSPISGHRSVSWYQQTPGQGLQFLFEYFSETQRNKGNFPGRFSGRQFSNSRSEMNVSTLELGDSALYLCASSSRQGMSGETQYFGPGTRLLVL.

CDR3 bases: TGTGCCAGCAGCCAAGATTTGACTAGCGGGAATGTATACAATGAGCAGTTCTTC. It encodes CASSQDLTSGNVYNEQFF. The rearrangement joins TRBV3-1 (or the pseudogene TRBV3-2) to TRBJ2-1, with TRBD2 identical over 11 bases. Germline trimming cut 0 bases from V and 4 bases from J; bases unmatched to any gene: 8. The CDR3 consists of 18 residues. Germline V gives CDR1 LGHDT, CDR2 YNNKEL (reference sequence).

The V call is TRBV7-8, the J call TRBJ1-1, with D hard to call. This CDR3 has 16 residues. Germline loops: CDR1 SGHVS, CDR2 FQNEAQ. Trimming stripped 5 bases from V and 1 base from J, with 17 bases between. CDR3 DNA: TGTGCCAGCAGCCCCCGATCGCAGTTTCAGAACACTGAAGCTTTCTTT. The encoded protein is CASSPRSQFQNTEAFF. The full variable domain, its missing parts supplied by reference TRBV7-8 and TRBJ1-1, is GAGVSQSPRYKVAKRGQDVALRCDPISGHVSLFWYQQALGQGPEFLTYFQNEAQLDKSGLPSDRFFAERPEGSVSTLKIQRTQQEDSAVYLCASSPRSQFQNTEAFFGQGTRLTVV.

The V call is TRBV19, the J call TRBJ1-4; D unclear. Between the trimmed V and J ends, which lost 6 bases and 1 base, there was a span of 9 bases. Germline CDR1 reads LNHDA; CDR2 reads SQIVND (reference sequence). CDR3 length equals 14 residues. CDR3 sequence: CASSPTLTNEKLFF. The CDR3 DNA is TGTGCCAGTAGCCCCACCTTAACTAATGAAAAACTGTTTTTT.

This chain connects TRBV6-5 to TRBJ2-5; 9 nucleotides match TRBD2. The CDR3 runs to 14 residues. V lost 6 bases, J lost 4 bases, and 6 bases stayed unmatched. The germline CDR1 and CDR2 sequences are MNHEY and SVGAGI. The CDR3 DNA sequence: TGTGCCAGCAGATTAGCGGGGGAAGGAGAGACCCAGTACTTC. Its translation is CASRLAGEGETQYF.

The rearrangement joins TRBV5-4 to TRBJ2-2, with 8 nucleotides matching TRBD2. This CDR3 comprises 16 residues. CDR1 is SGHNT, CDR2 YYREEE, per germline (reference sequence). The junction had 11 bases not matched to a gene; V was cut back by 4 bases and J by 6 bases. The CDR3 nucleotides are TGTGCCAGCAGCCAACGGGGCGGGGGGTATGCCGGGGAGCTGTTTTTT. This gives the protein CASSQRGGGYAGELFF.

Only one count was recorded for this clone. The chain has TRBV15 and TRBJ1-1; D is perhaps TRBD1 (6 bases). CDR1 is LNHNV, CDR2 YYDKDF, per germline (reference sequence). V was cut by 1 base and J by 0 bases, with 18 bases left in between. This CDR3 contains 18 residues. The CDR3 loop reads CATSRGGGGSKLNTEAFF. CDR3 in DNA: TGTGCCACCAGCAGAGGAGGGGGGGGGTCTAAGCTGAACACTGAAGCTTTCTTT.

The J gene is TRBJ2-2, the V gene TRBV5-4; D may be TRBD1 (8 bases). The CDR3 has 17 amino acids. Germline V gene data show CDR1 as SGHNT and CDR2 as YYREEE (reference sequence). Trimming left V 0 bases short and J 0 bases short, with 12 bases between. The CDR3 DNA reads TGTGCCAGCAGCTTGGGGACAGGGAGGGCGAACACCGGGGAGCTGTTTTTT. Protein sequence: CASSLGTGRANTGELFF.